This TCR beta chain emerged from a study of T-cell memory formation after mild COVID-19. Study in general: Clusters were largely donor specific. Study findings and constraints: Among contracting clones, CD4+ were mainly CM/EM and CD8+ enriched in EMRA. In second-wave clones peaking day 37, SARS-CoV-2 specificity remained unconfirmed. A subset of responding clones appeared in pre-infection memory, suggesting cross-reactive memory joined.

TCRdb redid the calling of the 5' RACE reads with MiXCR, one entry per CDR3 protein. The data contain some 410,000 distinct CDR3 sequences, about 22% of them singletons. Germline assignment: CDR1 SEHNR and CDR2 FQNEAQ (reference sequence). J was trimmed by 6 bases and V by 5 bases; bases with no gene match: 19. The CDR3 length is 18 residues. Points on this clonotype: Its specificity is unknown.

The TCR comes from an adult woman who had mild COVID-19 (a few samples of this study predate the infection). Cell type and time point are not known. What was sequenced was PBMCs or a T cell subset sorted from them (not recorded which). The chain uses TRBV7-9 and TRBJ2-3; TRBD2 aligns across 8 bases. The CDR3 DNA sequence: TGTGCCAGCAGCATAGATGTGGGACTAGTGCCGCCGGGGGATACGCAGTATTTT. Translated, it gives CASSIDVGLVPPGDTQYF.